This T cell receptor beta chain was obtained from a study of identical twins. Study-level findings and limits: In cord blood, abundant beta clonotypes had fewer insertions; memory showed no trend.

It was template switching that added a universal primer site, and there were unique molecular identifiers on the cDNA. TCRdb fed the 5' RACE reads into MiXCR, producing one record per CDR3 protein. The table lists hundreds of thousands of distinct CDR3 sequences, about 9.4% of them singletons. This CDR3 spans 16 amino acids. J lost 0 bases, V lost 5 bases, and 8 bases had no gene match. This clonotype was picked up a small number of times. Its antigen is not known. Another study also made use of these data, one on yellow fever vaccine responses in identical twins.

The rearrangement joins TRBV12-3 or TRBV12-4 to TRBJ1-1; TRBD1 agrees at 8 bases. This TCR came from a woman aged 18-29 years in good health. Sequenced material: PBMCs. In DNA form, the CDR3 reads TGTGCCAGCAGTCCCGGACAGGGTAACATGAACACTGAAGCTTTCTTT. Residues: CASSPGQGNMNTEAFF.